This TCR beta chain was retrieved from a study of shared clonotypes between healthy human individuals. At the level of the study: Each donor's CD8 memory used one plate, CD8 naive two, each CD4 subset three. Study-level results: In four donors, around 4.5% of naive CD4 clonotypes appeared in common.

At deep level, the assay was performed. This table comes from immunoSEQ multiplex PCR, and its TCRdb copy is limited to in-frame clones, with some not included. The table includes about 1 million clones, approximately 70% detected once. Remarks on this clone: The antigen is undetermined.

V was pared by 4 bases and J by 3 bases, with 14 bases of the junction left unmatched. CDR1 and CDR2 (germline): SGHNT, YYREEE (reference sequence). CDR3 size: 17 residues. Sequencing was carried out using memory CD4+ T cells sorted from blood. Subset reported: CD45RA-negative fraction. The clonotype originates from a man aged 18 to 30 in good health. V and J are TRBV5-4 and TRBJ2-3, with TRBD2 identical over 7 bases. DNA for the CDR3: TGTGCCAGCAGCCCGGGGGGAGGGTTTCGCGGTACAGATACGCAGTATTTT. Translated, it gives CASSPGGGFRGTDTQYF.